The T cell receptor (beta chain) described here comes from a study of spatial heterogeneity in lung cancer. Overall study: Detection consistently yielded more beta chains than alpha chains.

Time point meaning: sample taken at primary tumor resection. Sequencing of whole RNA from tumor, nontumor lung or frozen PBMC involved no sorting. Germline V gene lookup returns CDR1 MNHEY and CDR2 SVGAGI. The CDR3 spans 17 residues. With 4 bases clipped from V and 0 bases from J, the junction kept 4 bases outside the gene matches. This clonotype was recorded at least ten times. A single record per CDR3 protein comes from TCRdb applying MiXCR to the 5' RACE reads. The sample yields approximately 49,000 distinct CDR3 sequences, about 5.8% seen once. The source is a male donor with early-stage non-small cell lung cancer. Sequencing was performed on PBMCs, taken at surgery. The chain has TRBV6-5 and TRBJ1-6; 9 positions agree with TRBD1. CDR3: CASSSGTGSSYNSPLHF. In DNA form, the CDR3 reads TGTGCCAGCAGTTCCGGGACAGGGAGCTCCTATAATTCACCCCTCCACTTT.